One and the same sample provided the 5 T cell receptor beta chains below, sequenced in a study of shared clonotypes between healthy human individuals. Only CD45RO-negative cells positively selected for CCR7 counted as naive CD8 cells, so terminally differentiated effector memory CD45RA+ cells were excluded. Repertoires were generated with immunoSEQ multiplex PCR, while TCRdb's copy carries only in-frame clones and drops some. The table includes approximately 1.9 million clones, around 93% detected once. Sequenced input: naive CD8+ T cells from PBMCs. These receptors all come from a man aged 18 to 29 in good health. Some clones in this sample may be carry-over from other donors' samples.

This clone was observed a single time. This chain links TRBV7-2 with TRBJ2-3; the D is unclear. V lost 5 bases to trimming and J lost 6 bases, with 12 bases between them. CDR3 length: 13 residues. CDR1 SGHTA and CDR2 FQGNSA come from the germline V gene. CDR3 in DNA: TGTGCCAGCAGCGTCGCCGGGTTTGATACGCAGTATTTT. It encodes CASSVAGFDTQYF.

This chain connects TRBV27 to TRBJ1-6; D is unclear. Germline loops: CDR1 MNHEY, CDR2 SMNVEV (reference sequence). The CDR3 covers 15 residues. V was pared by 7 bases and J by 1 base, with 11 bases between. The CDR3: CASTPPGSYNSPLHF. CDR3 DNA: TGTGCCAGCACCCCCCCCGGTTCCTATAATTCACCCCTCCACTTT.

Worth noting for this clone: Within the sample, other DNA sequences also encode this same CDR3. The genes are TRBV4-1 and TRBJ1-3, with unresolved D. V lost 0 bases and J 0 bases, leaving 6 bases between the germline ends. The CDR3 consists of 15 residues. Germline V gene sequence: CDR1 MGHRA, CDR2 YSYEKL. The CDR3 DNA is TGCGCCAGCAGCCAAGACCGGACCTCTGGAAACACCATATATTTT. Its translation is CASSQDRTSGNTIYF.

Concerning this clone itself: Possible read error: a much larger clone is one base away. Other DNA sequences of this sample code for an identical CDR3. The rearrangement links TRBV28 to TRBJ2-7, with unresolved D. Germline V gene data show CDR1 as MDHEN and CDR2 as SYDVKM. This CDR3 has 13 amino acids. Trimming removed 2 bases at V and 0 bases at J, with 5 bases between. The CDR3, as DNA: TGTGCCAGCAGTTTAAGGAGCTCCTACGAGCAGTACTTC. Translating gives CASSLRSSYEQYF.

The CDR3 nucleotides are TGTGCCAGCAGCTTGGGTCTCCGCATTTTCTTT. It specifies CASSLGLRIFF. The chain recombines TRBV5-4 with TRBJ1-1; unclear D gene. CDR1 and CDR2 from the germline V gene are SGHNT and YYREEE (reference sequence). Deletions cut 0 bases from V and 13 bases from J, with 10 bases between. The CDR3 spans 11 residues.